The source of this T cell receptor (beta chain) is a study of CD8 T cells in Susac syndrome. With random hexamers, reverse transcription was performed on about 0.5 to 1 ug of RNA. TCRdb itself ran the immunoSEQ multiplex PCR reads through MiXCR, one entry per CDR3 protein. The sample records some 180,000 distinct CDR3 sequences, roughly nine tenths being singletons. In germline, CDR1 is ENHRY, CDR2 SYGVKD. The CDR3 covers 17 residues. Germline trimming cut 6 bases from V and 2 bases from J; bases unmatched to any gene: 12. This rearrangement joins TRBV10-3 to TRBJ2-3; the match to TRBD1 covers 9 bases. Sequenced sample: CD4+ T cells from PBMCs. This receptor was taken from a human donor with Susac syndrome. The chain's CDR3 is CAISPGQGLRNTDTQYF. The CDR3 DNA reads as TGTGCCATCAGCCCGGGACAGGGATTGAGGAACACAGATACGCAGTATTTT.